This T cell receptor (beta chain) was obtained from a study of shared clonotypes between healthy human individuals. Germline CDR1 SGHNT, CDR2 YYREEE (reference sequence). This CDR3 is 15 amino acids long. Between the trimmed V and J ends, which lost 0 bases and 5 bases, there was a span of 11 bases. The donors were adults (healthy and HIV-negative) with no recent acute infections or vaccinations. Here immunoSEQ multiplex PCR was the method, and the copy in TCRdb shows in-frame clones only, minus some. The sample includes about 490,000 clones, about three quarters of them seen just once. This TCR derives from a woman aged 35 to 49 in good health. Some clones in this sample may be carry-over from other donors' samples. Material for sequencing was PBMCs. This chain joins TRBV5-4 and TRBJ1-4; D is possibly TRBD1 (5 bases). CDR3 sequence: CASSLGGAENEKLFF. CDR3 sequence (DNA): TGTGCCAGCAGCTTGGGTGGGGCAGAGAATGAAAAACTGTTTTTT.